Presented here are 32 T cell receptor beta chains from one specimen sequenced in a study of early T cells in non-severe SARS-CoV-2 infection. In TCRdb, the 5' RACE reads were re-called with MiXCR into one record per CDR3 protein. The data hold around 77,000 distinct CDR3 sequences, with about 5% observed a single time. The starting material was whole blood, obtained at baseline. The receptors were gathered from an adult who was a healthcare worker with PCR-confirmed SARS-CoV-2 infection or an uninfected control (not recorded which).

The V and J genes are TRBV12-5 and TRBJ2-2, with 13 bases matching TRBD2. The CDR3 consists of 16 residues. CDR1 and CDR2 (germline): LGHNT, FRNRAP. Trimming at V came to 4 bases and at J to 6 bases, leaving 5 bases not matched to a gene. The CDR3 nucleotides read TGTGCTAGTGGTTCTGGGACTAGCGGGATCGCCGGGGAGCTGTTTTTT. Translation: CASGSGTSGIAGELFF.

This clonotype was seen ten or more times. The rearrangement links TRBV12-3 or TRBV12-4 to TRBJ2-1; tentative D call: TRBD2 (6 bases). The V and J ends lost 7 bases and 6 bases respectively, with 19 bases between them. The CDR3 loop spans 15 amino acids. CDR3 sequence (DNA): TGTGCCAGCACCCCCCCGACGAGGGGACTCAATGAGCAGTTCTTC. Protein: CASTPPTRGLNEQFF.

Ten or more counts support this clonotype. The chain uses TRBV3-1 and TRBJ2-7, with 10 bases aligning to TRBD1. The CDR3 totals 14 residues. The V gene end was trimmed by 6 bases and the J gene end by 2 bases; junction bases not matched to a gene: 4. CDR1 is LGHDT, CDR2 YNNKEL, per germline (reference sequence). The CDR3 coding sequence is TGTGCCAGCAGTCGGACAGGGGGTACCTACGAGCAGTACTTC. This gives the protein CASSRTGGTYEQYF.

This clonotype has at least ten counts. This chain links TRBV7-9 with TRBJ1-2; unclear D gene. Germline values: CDR1 SEHNR, CDR2 FQNEAQ (reference sequence). The CDR3 spans 12 residues. The germline V and J ends were trimmed by 6 bases and 1 base, with 6 bases remaining between them. The CDR3 here is CASRADNYGYTF. The CDR3 region has the DNA TGTGCCAGCAGGGCGGATAACTATGGCTACACCTTC.

This clonotype was counted between two and nine times. The chain couples TRBV18 to TRBJ2-7, with D tentatively TRBD1 or TRBD2 (5 bases each). V lost 2 bases, J lost 0 bases, and 8 bases lay in between. The V gene's germline CDR1 is KGHSH and CDR2 LQKENI. This CDR3 has 14 residues. The CDR3 protein is CASSPGTTSYEQYF. CDR3 sequence (DNA): TGTGCCAGCTCACCAGGGACGACCTCCTACGAGCAGTACTTC.

This clonotype was counted many times. The V and J genes are TRBV7-2 and TRBJ2-5, with D possibly being TRBD2 (6 bases). Trimming removed 1 base at V and 3 bases at J, with 12 bases between. The germline V gene encodes CDR1 SGHTA and CDR2 FQGNSA. CDR3 length: 15 amino acids. CDR3 sequence (DNA): TGTGCCAGCAGCTTAGTCGAGACTAGTAAAGAGACCCAGTACTTC. Translated, it gives CASSLVETSKETQYF.

This clonotype was counted many times. The chain joins TRBV27 to TRBJ2-1; 7 bases agree with TRBD2. The CDR3 extends over 16 amino acids. CDR1 is MNHEY and CDR2 is SMNVEV in the germline V gene (reference sequence). The J segment lost 2 bases and the V segment lost 3 bases, leaving 7 bases of the junction unmatched. In nucleotides, the CDR3 is TGTGCCAGCAGTTTGGGGGGGAGCGGTACCTACAATGAGCAGTTCTTC. Its translation: CASSLGGSGTYNEQFF.

V and J are TRBV5-1 and TRBJ2-2; 7 bases are shared with TRBD1. This CDR3 region has 15 residues. The trim removed 2 bases at V and 7 bases at J, leaving 8 bases unmatched. In germline, CDR1 is SGHRS, CDR2 YFSETQ. In DNA, the CDR3 is TGCGCCAGCAGCTTCGGGACAGTGGATCGCGGGGAGCTGTTTTTT. It is translated as CASSFGTVDRGELFF.

This clonotype was found many times. In nucleotides, the CDR3 is TGTGCCAGCAGCCGCATCAATGAGCAGTTCTTC. Its translation: CASSRINEQFF. The V call is TRBV7-9, the J call TRBJ2-1; D call uncertain. The germline V gene has CDR1 SEHNR and CDR2 FQNEAQ (reference sequence). The CDR3 runs to 11 residues. V lost 5 bases, J lost 6 bases, and 5 bases lay in between.

This clonotype was recorded a few times. J is TRBJ2-7 and V is TRBV6-5, with TRBD1 matching 7 bases. The germline V gene has CDR1 MNHEY and CDR2 SVGAGI. V gave up 4 bases and J gave up 6 bases; unmatched junction bases: 3. The CDR3 sequence is 12 residues long. The CDR3 loop is CASSSTGAEQYF. The DNA of the CDR3 is TGTGCCAGCAGTTCTACAGGGGCCGAGCAGTACTTC.

V usage is TRBV7-9 and J usage is TRBJ2-7, with TRBD1 as a possible D gene (5 bases). Deletions cut 1 base from V and 6 bases from J, with 16 bases between. Germline CDR1 SEHNR, CDR2 FQNEAQ (reference sequence). This CDR3 is 15 amino acids long. CDR3 sequence (DNA): TGTGCCAGCAGCTTAGGGCAGGGTGGATCACGCGAGCAGTACTTC. It translates to CASSLGQGGSREQYF.

This clonotype has more than one count but fewer than ten. The chain is built from TRBV12-3 or TRBV12-4 and TRBJ2-7; no clear D. The CDR3 runs 13 residues. With 7 bases removed from V and 2 bases from J, the gap between germline ends came to 12 bases. As DNA, the CDR3 is TGTGCCAGCACCCCCGGCGGCGCCTACGAGCAGTACTTC. Amino acids: CASTPGGAYEQYF.

This clonotype occurred a few times. The genes are TRBV9 and TRBJ1-2; possibly TRBD1 for D (5 bases). The CDR3 has 15 residues. Deletions cut 0 bases from V and 5 bases from J, with 14 bases between. The germline V gene encodes CDR1 SGDLS and CDR2 YYNGEE. The CDR3 protein is CASSVGWDSIYGYTF. CDR3 nucleotide sequence: TGTGCCAGCAGCGTAGGATGGGACTCCATTTATGGCTACACCTTC.

This clonotype was observed at least ten times. The rearrangement uses TRBV12-3 or TRBV12-4 and TRBJ2-1, with a weak D call TRBD2 (5 bases). V lost 3 bases to trimming and J lost 8 bases, with 14 bases between them. There are 14 residues in the CDR3. The CDR3: CASSFKRTVDEQFF. The CDR3 DNA reads TGTGCCAGCAGTTTCAAGCGGACGGTAGATGAGCAGTTCTTC.

This clonotype was seen more than once but under ten times. This sequence joins TRBV9 and TRBJ1-5, with D maybe TRBD1 (6 bases). Between the trimmed V and J ends, which lost 0 bases and 5 bases, there was a span of 12 bases. The CDR3 totals 15 residues. Germline V gives CDR1 SGDLS, CDR2 YYNGEE. CDR3 sequence reads: CASSVAGTNYQPQHF. As DNA, the CDR3 is TGTGCCAGCAGCGTAGCCGGGACAAATTATCAGCCCCAGCATTTT. Drawing the rest from reference TRBV9 and TRBJ1-5, the complete variable domain is DSGVTQTPKHLITATGQRVTLRCSPRSGDLSVYWYQQSLDQGLQFLIQYYNGEERAKGNILERFSAQQFPDLHSELNLSSLELGDSALYFCASSVAGTNYQPQHFGDGTRLSIL.

This clonotype was detected many times. The chain links TRBV12-3 or TRBV12-4 to TRBJ1-2, with D perhaps TRBD1 (6 bases). V was trimmed by 3 bases and J by 3 bases, leaving 11 bases between them. The CDR3 has 14 residues. DNA for the CDR3: TGTGCCAGCAGTTTGGGGGGGCAGTACTATGGCTACACCTTC. It is translated as CASSLGGQYYGYTF.

This clonotype was recorded at least ten times. The chain combines TRBV29-1 with TRBJ2-4; D unclear. CDR3 length: 14 amino acids. Germline V gene data show CDR1 as SQVTM and CDR2 as ANQGSEA. Trimming took 4 bases from V and 3 from J, leaving 13 bases between them. The CDR3 region is CSVVGRQNKNIQYF. The CDR3 DNA sequence: TGCAGCGTTGTAGGCAGGCAGAACAAAAACATTCAGTACTTC.

This clonotype was counted at least ten times. The chain uses TRBV11-1 and TRBJ2-1; no definite D call. Looked up from germline, CDR1 is SGHAT and CDR2 is FQDESV (reference sequence). The CDR3 sequence is 13 residues long. V was cut by 5 bases and J by 3 bases, with 8 bases left in between. CDR3 region: CASSPNDYNEQFF. The CDR3 DNA is TGTGCCAGCAGCCCCAACGACTACAATGAGCAGTTCTTC. Using reference TRBV11-1 and TRBJ2-1 for the parts outside the CDR3, the full variable domain is EAEVAQSPRYKITEKSQAVAFWCDPISGHATLYWYRQILGQGPELLVQFQDESVVDDSQLPKDRFSAERLKGVDSTLKIQPAELGDSAMYLCASSPNDYNEQFFGPGTRLTVL.

This clonotype was detected many times. The chain is built from TRBV30 and TRBJ2-5, with TRBD2 identical over 10 bases. The germline V gene encodes CDR1 GTSNPN and CDR2 SVGIG (reference sequence). V lost 1 base, J lost 4 bases, and 18 bases stayed unmatched. The CDR3 runs to 19 residues. The CDR3, as DNA: TGTGCCTGGAGTGATTTCGAGTTTGAAGTAGCGGGAGGACGAGAGACCCAGTACTTC. This sequence encodes CAWSDFEFEVAGGRETQYF.

This clonotype has ten or more counts. The chain couples TRBV12-3 or TRBV12-4 to TRBJ2-5; 10 bases fit TRBD2. Trimming at V came to 2 bases and at J to 1 base, leaving 7 bases not matched to a gene. This CDR3 has 17 residues. CDR3 nucleotides: TGTGCCAGCAGTTTACGCGGAAGCGGGAGGGCCCAAGAGACCCAGTACTTC. The encoded protein is CASSLRGSGRAQETQYF.

This clonotype has ten or more counts. The DNA of the CDR3 is TGTGCCAGCAGCTGGTCCGGGACAGGCGCCTATGGCTACACCTTC. Translation gives CASSWSGTGAYGYTF. V usage is TRBV11-2 and J usage is TRBJ1-2, with 8 bases aligning to TRBD1. V lost 4 bases to trimming and J lost 4 bases; unmatched junction nucleotides: 8. The CDR3 spans 15 residues. CDR1 and CDR2 (germline): SGHAT, FQNNGV.

This clonotype was counted at least ten times. The V call is TRBV2, the J call TRBJ1-2; unclear D gene. The CDR3 spans 13 residues. Germline-derived CDR1 and CDR2 are SNHLY and FYNNEI. Trimming left V 6 bases short and J 6 bases short, with 14 bases between. CDR3: CASSADEPHGYTF. DNA of the CDR3: TGTGCCAGCAGCGCAGATGAGCCCCATGGCTACACCTTC.

The table lists this clonotype with many counts. The chain uses TRBV7-9 and TRBJ2-1; 8 bases agree with TRBD2. V lost 5 bases to trimming and J lost 10 bases; unmatched junction nucleotides: 16. The CDR3 runs to 16 residues. CDR1 SEHNR and CDR2 FQNEAQ come from the germline V gene (reference sequence). CDR3 sequence reads: CASSPEAGLAPREQFF. CDR3 in DNA: TGTGCCAGCAGCCCCGAGGCAGGACTAGCCCCCCGGGAGCAGTTCTTC.

This clonotype was observed many times. J is TRBJ2-5 and V is TRBV6-6; maybe TRBD2 (5 bases). Between the trimmed V and J ends, which lost 0 bases and 2 bases, there was a span of 7 bases. The CDR3 runs 14 residues. Germline V gene data show CDR1 as MNHNY and CDR2 as SVGAGI (reference sequence). The CDR3 sequence is CASSYSTIQETQYF. The CDR3 DNA follows: TGTGCCAGCAGTTACTCGACTATTCAAGAGACCCAGTACTTC.

The chain links TRBV27 to TRBJ2-7; unclear D gene. The CDR3 consists of 14 residues. The germline V and J ends were trimmed by 0 bases and 0 bases, with 6 bases remaining between them. CDR1 MNHEY and CDR2 SMNVEV come from the germline V gene (reference sequence). The CDR3 spells CASSLSWPSYEQYF. The CDR3, as DNA: TGTGCCAGCAGTTTATCGTGGCCCTCCTACGAGCAGTACTTC.

The chain combines TRBV5-1 with TRBJ2-1, with 12 positions matching TRBD2. The CDR3 consists of 15 residues. Germline V gene lookup returns CDR1 SGHRS and CDR2 YFSETQ. J gave up 6 bases and V 4 bases, and 5 bases lay outside the gene matches. CDR3 sequence reads: CASSPGLAGTNEQFF. The CDR3 nucleotides are TGCGCCAGCAGCCCCGGACTAGCGGGAACCAATGAGCAGTTCTTC. The whole variable domain, filled in from reference TRBV5-1 and TRBJ2-1, reads KAGVTQTPRYLIKTRGQQVTLSCSPISGHRSVSWYQQTPGQGLQFLFEYFSETQRNKGNFPGRFSGRQFSNSRSEMNVSTLELGDSALYLCASSPGLAGTNEQFFGPGTRLTVL.

The chain links TRBV5-1 to TRBJ2-7; 9 positions agree with TRBD2. The CDR3 has 17 residues. Germline trimming cut 2 bases from V and 0 bases from J; bases unmatched to any gene: 9. Germline values: CDR1 SGHRS, CDR2 YFSETQ. The CDR3, as DNA: TGCGCCAGCAGCTTTGCCTCTAGTAGCGGGAGCTCCTACGAGCAGTACTTC. Residues: CASSFASSSGSSYEQYF. The full variable domain, with the rest looked up from reference TRBV5-1 and TRBJ2-7, is KAGVTQTPRYLIKTRGQQVTLSCSPISGHRSVSWYQQTPGQGLQFLFEYFSETQRNKGNFPGRFSGRQFSNSRSEMNVSTLELGDSALYLCASSFASSSGSSYEQYFGPGTRLTVT.

In this sample, this clonotype turned up many times. This chain joins TRBV20-1 and TRBJ2-7; D unclear. With 3 bases removed from V and 4 bases from J, the gap between germline ends came to 7 bases. The length of the CDR3 is 11 residues. Germline V gene data show CDR1 as DFQATT and CDR2 as SNEGSKA (reference sequence). The CDR3 region has the DNA TGCAGTGCTAGTACAGTTTACGAGCAGTACTTC. The encoded protein is CSASTVYEQYF.

The chain combines TRBV7-2 with TRBJ2-3; D unclear. Germline values: CDR1 SGHTA, CDR2 FQGNSA. V dropped 2 bases and J dropped 3 bases, with 18 bases sitting between them. The CDR3 length is 17 residues. In DNA form, the CDR3 reads TGTGCCAGCAGCTTATATGGCCCAGGCCCGAGGACAGATACGCAGTATTTT. Protein sequence: CASSLYGPGPRTDTQYF.

Many counts were recorded for this clonotype. This sequence joins TRBV28 and TRBJ2-6; the D is unclear. In germline, CDR1 is MDHEN, CDR2 SYDVKM. Trimming left V 3 bases short and J 0 bases short, with 6 bases between. The CDR3 is made up of 15 amino acids. This chain's CDR3 is CASSLASSGANVLTF. The CDR3 region has the DNA TGTGCCAGCAGTTTGGCGAGCTCTGGGGCCAACGTCCTGACTTTC.

This clonotype was observed at least ten times. V is TRBV5-1 and J is TRBJ2-7; no clear D gene. V was clipped by 0 bases and J by 2 bases, with 18 bases between them. There are 17 residues in the CDR3. The germline V gene has CDR1 SGHRS and CDR2 YFSETQ. The CDR3 loop reads CASSLESRPSDTYEQYF. The CDR3 bases are TGCGCCAGCAGCTTGGAGTCGCGGCCTTCCGACACCTACGAGCAGTACTTC.

This clonotype was recorded at least ten times. CDR3 sequence reads: CASSSTIAGIYEQYF. In nucleotides, the CDR3 is TGCGCCAGCAGCTCTACGATAGCGGGGATCTACGAGCAGTACTTC. This sequence joins TRBV4-1 and TRBJ2-7; 8 bases match TRBD2. In germline, CDR1 is MGHRA, CDR2 YSYEKL. V shed 5 bases and J 3 bases; nucleotides not matched to a gene: 9. CDR3 length: 15 residues.